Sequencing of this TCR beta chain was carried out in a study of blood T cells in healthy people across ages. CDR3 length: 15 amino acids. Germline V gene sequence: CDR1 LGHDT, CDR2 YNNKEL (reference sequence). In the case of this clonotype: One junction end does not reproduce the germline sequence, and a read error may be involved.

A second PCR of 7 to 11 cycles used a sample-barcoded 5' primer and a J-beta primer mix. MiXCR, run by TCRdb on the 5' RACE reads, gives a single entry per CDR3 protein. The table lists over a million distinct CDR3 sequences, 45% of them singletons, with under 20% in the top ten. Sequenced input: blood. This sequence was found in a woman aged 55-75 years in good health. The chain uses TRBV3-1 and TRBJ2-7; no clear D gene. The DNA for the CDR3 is TGTGCCGGCAGCCAAGCTAGTTTGACTGGTAACGAGCAGTACTTC. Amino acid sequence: CAGSQASLTGNEQYF.